The 22 T cell receptor beta chains listed next were all sequenced from one sample in a study of low-dose radiotherapy and immunotherapy resistance in tumors. The time point denotes: after trial treatment. Treatment of the sample: LDRT plus nivolumab, ipilimumab, low-dose cyclophosphamide and aspirin (RACIN trial). cDNA synthesis used a TRAV/TRBV-specific primer set for both chains. TCRs were amplified for 15 to 20 PCR cycles with a constant-region primer and V-primer adapter. From the reads, TCRdb called clonotypes with MiXCR, one entry per CDR3 protein. The repertoire holds under 110,000 distinct CDR3 sequences, less than 25% seen once, with about 4% in the top ten. The specimen was PBMCs, collected after low-dose radiotherapy plus immunotherapy. These receptors all stem from a male donor with prostate cancer.

This clonotype was counted only a few times. This sequence joins TRBV29-1 and TRBJ2-7, with 8 nucleotides matching TRBD1. Germline V gene data show CDR1 as SQVTM and CDR2 as ANQGSEA. Trimming cost V 8 bases and J 2 bases; bases outside gene matches: 5. The CDR3 has 12 residues. The CDR3 loop reads CSTRQGPYEQYF. The CDR3 coding sequence is TGCAGCACGAGACAGGGGCCCTACGAGCAGTACTTC.

This clonotype was detected ten times or more. Its ends do not fully match the called genes, so a read error is possible. This chain joins TRBV20-1 and TRBJ2-3; the D gene is possibly TRBD2 (6 bases). The CDR3 has 20 residues. Germline CDR1 is DFQATT and CDR2 is SNEGSKA (reference sequence). The CDR3 here is CSARDLGGTHGTGDTDTRYF. In nucleotides, the CDR3 is TGCAGTGCTAGAGATCTTGGGGGGACTCACGGTACCGGCGACACAGATACGCGGTATTTT.

This clonotype was observed many times. V gene TRBV19 combines with J gene TRBJ1-6, with 8 bases that match TRBD1. The V and J ends lost 6 bases and 0 bases, in that order; junction bases with no gene match: 7. CDR1 and CDR2 from the germline V gene are LNHDA and SQIVND (reference sequence). CDR3 length: 17 residues. The DNA for the CDR3 is TGTGCCAGTAGAACCGGGACAGGCAGCTCCTATAATTCACCCCTCCACTTT. Its protein product is CASRTGTGSSYNSPLHF.

This clonotype occurred a few times. V usage is TRBV5-1 and J usage is TRBJ1-3; D not resolved. V lost 7 bases and J lost 0, with 14 bases in between. Looked up from germline, CDR1 is SGHRS and CDR2 is YFSETQ. This CDR3 is built from 15 residues. The CDR3 DNA sequence: TGCGCCAGCGGCCAAGGGAGGCCCTCTGGAAACACCATATATTTT. Its protein product is CASGQGRPSGNTIYF. Using reference TRBV5-1 and TRBJ1-3 for the parts outside the CDR3, the full variable domain is KAGVTQTPRYLIKTRGQQVTLSCSPISGHRSVSWYQQTPGQGLQFLFEYFSETQRNKGNFPGRFSGRQFSNSRSEMNVSTLELGDSALYLCASGQGRPSGNTIYFGEGSWLTVV.

V usage is TRBV28 and J usage is TRBJ2-7; 13 bases line up with TRBD2. Germline assignment: CDR1 MDHEN and CDR2 SYDVKM. V shed 5 bases, J shed 0 bases, and the junction held 7 bases outside the gene matches. The CDR3 is 17 amino acids. The CDR3 DNA reads TGTGCCAGCAGTGACCTGACTAGCGGGAGGTACTCCTACGAGCAGTACTTC. This gives the protein CASSDLTSGRYSYEQYF.

This clonotype was seen more than once but under ten times. The chain employs TRBV5-5 and TRBJ2-5, with 8 bases matching TRBD2. CDR1 is SGHKS and CDR2 is YYEKEE in the germline V gene (reference sequence). CDR3 length equals 14 residues. Unmatched junction bases numbered 6, after V lost 4 bases and J lost 4 bases. CDR3 sequence: CASSLRGGRETQYF. The CDR3 DNA follows: TGTGCCAGCAGCCTTCGGGGGGGCCGAGAGACCCAGTACTTC.

At least ten counts were recorded for this clonotype. The V call is TRBV7-9, the J call TRBJ2-7; D possibly corresponds to TRBD2 (6 bases). The CDR3 spans 15 residues. CDR1 and CDR2 (germline): SEHNR, FQNEAQ (reference sequence). Trimming removed 1 base at V and 4 bases at J, with 14 bases between. The chain's CDR3 is CASSLEAGTPYEQYF. The CDR3, as DNA: TGTGCCAGCAGCTTAGAGGCCGGGACTCCTTACGAGCAGTACTTC.

This clonotype was detected many times. This sequence joins TRBV27 and TRBJ1-3; perhaps TRBD1 as D (5 bases). The CDR3 covers 14 residues. In germline, CDR1 is MNHEY, CDR2 SMNVEV (reference sequence). The V and J ends lost 4 bases and 2 bases respectively, with 9 bases between them. CDR3 DNA: TGTGCCAGCAGTTCACAGGCTGCTGGAAACACCATATATTTT. Amino acids: CASSSQAAGNTIYF.

This clonotype was seen more than once but under ten times. The V and J genes are TRBV5-1 and TRBJ2-7; D possibly uses TRBD1 or TRBD2 (6 bases each). Trimming left V 0 bases short and J 0 bases short, with 10 bases between. Germline CDR1 is SGHRS and CDR2 is YFSETQ. The length of the CDR3 is 15 residues. CDR3 sequence (DNA): TGCGCCAGCAGCTTGGAGGGGGGTGGCTCCTACGAGCAGTACTTC. Translating gives CASSLEGGGSYEQYF.

This clonotype was detected ten times or more. CDR3 in amino acids: CASRKPGLAGGALKTGELFF. CDR3 in DNA: TGTGCCAGCAGAAAACCGGGACTAGCGGGGGGCGCATTGAAGACCGGGGAGCTGTTTTTT. The V gene is TRBV7-9, the J gene TRBJ2-2; 15 nucleotides match TRBD2. Germline CDR1 reads SEHNR; CDR2 reads FQNEAQ (reference sequence). The V gene end was trimmed by 6 bases and the J gene end by 5 bases; junction bases not matched to a gene: 16. CDR3 length equals 20 residues.

Many counts were recorded for this clonotype. The chain joins TRBV7-6 to TRBJ2-7, with D tentatively TRBD2 (6 bases). The V end was cut by 4 bases, the J end by 3 bases, with 16 bases between. The CDR3 is 15 residues long. CDR1 and CDR2 (germline): SGHVS, FNYEAQ. CDR3 amino acids: CASSSGLLGLYEQYF. The CDR3 nucleotides are TGTGCCAGCAGCTCGGGACTCTTGGGGCTCTACGAGCAGTACTTC.

The table lists this clonotype with many counts. The chain carries TRBV7-8 and TRBJ2-2; D is uncertain. Trimming cost V 8 bases and J 0 bases, with 16 bases left between them. CDR3 length equals 16 residues. Looked up from germline, CDR1 is SGHVS and CDR2 is FQNEAQ. The CDR3 region is CASAVRPQPNTGELFF. The CDR3 DNA sequence: TGTGCCAGCGCCGTGCGGCCCCAGCCGAACACCGGGGAGCTGTTTTTT.

This clonotype was recorded many times. The chain uses TRBV19 and TRBJ2-1; the D call may be TRBD1 or TRBD2 (5 bases each). The V end was cut by 4 bases, the J end by 10 bases, with 17 bases between. The CDR3 has 14 residues. Germline CDR1 LNHDA, CDR2 SQIVND (reference sequence). This CDR3 reads CASSNSRGAWEQFF. The CDR3 coding sequence is TGTGCCAGTAGTAATAGTCGAGGGGCCTGGGAGCAGTTCTTC. Variable domain in full (rest from reference TRBV19 and TRBJ2-1): DGGITQSPKYLFRKEGQNVTLSCEQNLNHDAMYWYRQDPGQGLRLIYYSQIVNDFQKGDIAEGYSVSREKKESFPLTVTSAQKNPTAFYLCASSNSRGAWEQFFGPGTRLTVL.

This clonotype was seen many times. The V and J genes are TRBV3-1 and TRBJ2-7, with D perhaps TRBD2 (6 bases). The V gene's germline CDR1 is LGHDT and CDR2 YNNKEL (reference sequence). The CDR3 is 14 residues long. The ends were cut back, 4 bases at V and 7 bases at J, with 17 bases in the middle. The CDR3 DNA follows: TGTGCCAGCAGCCCGGGGGTGGCGGTAGAAGAGCAGTACTTC. It encodes CASSPGVAVEEQYF.

The sample holds many counts of this clonotype. The chain recombines TRBV29-1 with TRBJ1-1; 7 bases are shared with TRBD1. Trimming removed 7 bases from V and 0 bases from J; junction bases left unmatched: 5. The germline CDR1 and CDR2 sequences are SQVTM and ANQGSEA. The CDR3 spans 13 residues. Written as DNA, the CDR3 is TGCAGCGCCACGGGACAGCTGAACACTGAAGCTTTCTTT. It is translated as CSATGQLNTEAFF.

V gene TRBV29-1 combines with J gene TRBJ2-2; D is undetermined. Trimming shortened V by 7 bases and J by 6 bases, and 18 bases separated the two germline ends. Germline V CDR1 and CDR2: SQVTM, ANQGSEA. The CDR3 has 14 amino acids. The DNA of the CDR3 is TGCAGCGGCACCGGGCCGGGCGTCCCCGGGGAGCTGTTTTTT. Its translation is CSGTGPGVPGELFF.

The chain links TRBV11-2 to TRBJ2-5; 10 nucleotides agree with TRBD2. Germline V gene lookup returns CDR1 SGHAT and CDR2 FQNNGV. With 11 bases clipped from V and 1 base from J, the junction kept 7 bases outside the gene matches. This CDR3 is built from 14 residues. This CDR3 reads CASKGLAVQETQYF. In nucleotides, the CDR3 is TGTGCCTCTAAAGGACTAGCGGTCCAAGAGACCCAGTACTTC.

This clonotype has a handful of counts. This chain connects TRBV5-1 to TRBJ2-1; 9 nucleotides line up with TRBD2. Germline lookup yields CDR1 SGHRS and CDR2 YFSETQ. The ends lost 4 bases at V and 4 bases at J; junction bases unmatched: 21. The CDR3 loop spans 20 amino acids. The CDR3 DNA follows: TGCGCCAGCAGCCTATCCTTCGAGGGCCGACTGCTAGCGGGGTACAATGAGCAGTTCTTC. This gives the protein CASSLSFEGRLLAGYNEQFF.

This clonotype was seen ten or more times. The rearrangement uses TRBV12-3 or TRBV12-4 and TRBJ1-4; D is undetermined. The V and J ends lost 5 bases and 4 bases respectively, with 14 bases between them. This CDR3 spans 15 amino acids. This CDR3 reads CASSPRSAYNEKLFF. In DNA form, the CDR3 reads TGTGCCAGCAGTCCCCGATCGGCCTATAATGAAAAACTGTTTTTT.

The chain couples TRBV11-2 to TRBJ2-7; TRBD2 matches at 8 bases. This CDR3 is built from 15 residues. The V and J ends lost 1 base and 3 bases, in that order; junction bases with no gene match: 5. The germline gives CDR1 SGHAT, CDR2 FQNNGV. CDR3 bases: TGTGCCAGCAGCTTAGCGGGGGGGACCCGCTACGAGCAGTACTTC. Protein: CASSLAGGTRYEQYF.

The rearrangement uses TRBV4-2 and TRBJ2-7, with D possibly matching TRBD2 (7 bases). The CDR3 totals 17 residues. V shed 2 bases and J shed 7 bases, with 24 bases lying between them. CDR1 LGHNA and CDR2 YNFKEQ come from the germline V gene. The CDR3 protein is CASSQPPRGGGAGEQYF. In nucleotides, the CDR3 is TGTGCCAGCAGCCAACCCCCGCGGGGAGGGGGGGCTGGAGAGCAGTACTTC.

This clonotype was counted many times. This sequence joins TRBV10-3 and TRBJ1-1, with D hard to call. The CDR3 consists of 14 residues. Trimming pared 0 bases from V and 2 bases from J, leaving 7 bases between. Per germline, CDR1 ENHRY and CDR2 SYGVKD. Here the CDR3 DNA reads TGTGCCATCAGTGAGTCGTCGGATAACACTGAAGCTTTCTTT. Amino acid sequence: CAISESSDNTEAFF.